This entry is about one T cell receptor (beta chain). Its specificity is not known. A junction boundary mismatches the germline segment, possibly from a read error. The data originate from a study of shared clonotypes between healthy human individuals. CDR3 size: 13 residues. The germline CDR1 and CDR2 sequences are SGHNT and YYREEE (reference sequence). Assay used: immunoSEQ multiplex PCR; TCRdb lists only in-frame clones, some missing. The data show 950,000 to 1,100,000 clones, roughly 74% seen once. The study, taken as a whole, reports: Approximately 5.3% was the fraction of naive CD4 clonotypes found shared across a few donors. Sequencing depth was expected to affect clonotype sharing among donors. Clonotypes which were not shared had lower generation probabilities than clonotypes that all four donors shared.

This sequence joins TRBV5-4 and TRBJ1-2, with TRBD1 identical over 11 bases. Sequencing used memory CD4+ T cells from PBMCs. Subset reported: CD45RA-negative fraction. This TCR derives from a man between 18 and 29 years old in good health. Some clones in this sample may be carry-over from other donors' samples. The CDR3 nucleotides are TGTGCCAGCAGCTTTGAGGGACAGGGGGAGATCGCCTTC. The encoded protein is CASSFEGQGEIAF.